This entry lists 27 T cell receptor beta chains sequenced from one sample in a study of blood T cell repertoires in COVID-19. Measured with immunoSEQ multiplex PCR; TCRdb has only the in-frame clones, and not every one. This sample carries 150,000 to 200,000 clones, around 82% of them seen once, and the ten largest clones take over 9.5%. What was sequenced was peripheral blood. The receptors come from a woman of 80 years or more with active or convalescent COVID-19.

J is TRBJ1-1 and V is TRBV19; TRBD1 might be the D (6 bases). This CDR3 region has 14 residues. The V gene lost 7 bases and the J gene lost 0 bases, with 12 bases spanning the gap. Germline values: CDR1 LNHDA, CDR2 SQIVND (reference sequence). As DNA, the CDR3 is TGTGCCAGTACCCAGGGACAAGTGAACACTGAAGCTTTCTTT. This codes for CASTQGQVNTEAFF.

The chain uses TRBV4-1 and TRBJ1-4; D might be TRBD1 (5 bases). V was clipped by 3 bases and J by 0 bases, with 11 bases between them. Germline values: CDR1 MGHRA, CDR2 YSYEKL. The CDR3 is 16 amino acids. The CDR3 loop reads CASSHKDIATNEKLFF. DNA for the CDR3: TGCGCCAGCAGCCATAAGGACATTGCAACTAATGAAAAACTGTTTTTT.

The sample holds a few counts of this clone. The chain joins TRBV18 to TRBJ2-7; perhaps TRBD1 as D (5 bases). This CDR3 region has 13 residues. Germline values: CDR1 KGHSH, CDR2 LQKENI. V was pared by 6 bases and J by 4 bases, with 13 bases between. CDR3 loop: CASSPRGNYEQYF. The CDR3 nucleotides read TGTGCCAGCTCCCCTAGGGGCAATTACGAGCAGTACTTC.

The V gene is TRBV28, the J gene TRBJ1-1; 12 bases map to TRBD1. CDR1 is MDHEN, CDR2 SYDVKM, per germline. V lost 6 bases to trimming and J lost 6 bases; unmatched junction nucleotides: 11. This CDR3 is built from 16 residues. CDR3 DNA: TGTGCCAGCAGCCGCGGGACAGGGGGCACGATTTCTGAAGCTTTCTTT. This encodes CASSRGTGGTISEAFF.

The CDR3 spells CASSLAGLEQFF. CDR3 in DNA: TGTGCCAGCAGTTTAGCGGGGCTTGAGCAGTTCTTC. V usage is TRBV12-3 or TRBV12-4 and J usage is TRBJ2-1; the D gene is possibly TRBD1 (5 bases). The germline V and J ends were trimmed by 0 bases and 9 bases, with 6 bases remaining between them. CDR3 size: 12 residues.

The chain couples TRBV2 to TRBJ1-2; the D is unclear. The CDR3 consists of 12 residues. From germline, CDR1 is SNHLY and CDR2 FYNNEI. Trimming removed 4 bases at V and 8 bases at J, with 11 bases between. CDR3 region: CASSVPGGGYTF. CDR3 nucleotides: TGTGCCAGCAGTGTACCAGGTGGGGGCTACACCTTC.

This chain joins TRBV21-1 and TRBJ1-2. TRBV21-1 is a pseudogene. This CDR3 comprises 11 residues. The CDR3 spells CASSPAGGYTF. The CDR3 region has the DNA TGTGCCAGCAGCCCCGCCGGTGGCTACACCTTC.

The chain couples TRBV7-9 to TRBJ2-3, with D hard to call. Germline assignment: CDR1 SEHNR and CDR2 FQNEAQ (reference sequence). V lost 0 bases to trimming and J lost 2 bases, with 6 bases between them. CDR3 length: 14 residues. This CDR3 reads CASSLASSTDTQYF. The CDR3 DNA sequence: TGTGCCAGCAGCTTAGCGTCTTCCACAGATACGCAGTATTTT.

V usage is TRBV3-1 (or the pseudogene TRBV3-2) and J usage is TRBJ2-7; 13 bases are shared with TRBD2. The CDR3 loop spans 17 amino acids. Germline V gives CDR1 LGHDT, CDR2 YNNKEL (reference sequence). With V trimmed by 4 bases and J by 2 bases, 8 bases remained unmatched. As DNA, the CDR3 is TGTGCCAGCAGCCCTACTAGCGGGAGGGCCGGGGCCTACGAGCAGTACTTC. This encodes CASSPTSGRAGAYEQYF.

The genes are TRBV5-6 and TRBJ1-5; D is undetermined. V was cut by 0 bases and J by 2 bases, with 6 bases left in between. Germline CDR1 SGHDT, CDR2 YYEEEE. CDR3 length: 14 residues. CDR3 sequence reads: CASSLGAGNQPQHF. The CDR3 DNA follows: TGTGCCAGCAGCTTGGGGGCTGGCAATCAGCCCCAGCATTTT.

This clone was counted a single time. This chain connects TRBV18 to TRBJ1-3, with 7 bases that match TRBD1. The germline V gene has CDR1 KGHSH and CDR2 LQKENI. V lost 3 bases, J lost 3 bases, and 5 bases stayed unmatched. This CDR3 has 15 amino acids. The CDR3 DNA reads as TGTGCCAGCTCACCCGCCAGGGGGAATGGAAACACCATATATTTT. As protein: CASSPARGNGNTIYF. Supplemented by reference TRBV18 and TRBJ1-3, the full variable domain reads NAGVMQNPRHLVRRRGQEARLRCSPMKGHSHVYWYRQLPEEGLKFMVYLQKENIIDESGMPKERFSAEFPKEGPSILRIQQVVRGDSAAYFCASSPARGNGNTIYFGEGSWLTVV.

A few counts support this clone. V and J are TRBV7-9 and TRBJ1-4, with a possible D match to TRBD1 (5 bases). Germline V gene lookup returns CDR1 SEHNR and CDR2 FQNEAQ (reference sequence). The CDR3 has 16 amino acids. Trimming pared 2 bases from V and 3 bases from J, leaving 13 bases between. CDR3 nucleotide sequence: TGTGCCAGCAGCTTAAGGGTGGCAGGGTCTAATGAAAAACTGTTTTTT. Translating gives CASSLRVAGSNEKLFF.

The chain combines TRBV5-1 with TRBJ2-5; TRBD1 aligns across 9 bases. The ends lost 0 bases at V and 2 bases at J; junction bases unmatched: 2. CDR3 length equals 15 residues. The germline CDR1 and CDR2 sequences are SGHRS and YFSETQ. CDR3 loop: CASSLGDRVQETQYF. Written as DNA, the CDR3 is TGCGCCAGCAGCTTGGGGGACAGGGTTCAAGAGACCCAGTACTTC.

V is TRBV24-1 and J is TRBJ2-1; 8 nucleotides align to TRBD2. V gave up 2 bases and J gave up 6 bases; unmatched junction bases: 5. Looked up from germline, CDR1 is KGHDR and CDR2 is SFDVKD. CDR3 length: 15 amino acids. CDR3 region: CATSDSAGASNEQFF. CDR3 nucleotides: TGTGCCACCAGTGATTCAGCGGGAGCCTCCAATGAGCAGTTCTTC.

Turning to this clone: Other DNA sequences within the sample encode an identical CDR3. The chain recombines TRBV5-1 with TRBJ2-1; the D gene is possibly TRBD2 (5 bases). The CDR3 is 15 residues long. Germline CDR1 SGHRS, CDR2 YFSETQ. Trimming stripped 0 bases from V and 0 bases from J, with 7 bases between. Written as DNA, the CDR3 is TGCGCCAGCAGCTTGGGAGGGTCCTCCTACAATGAGCAGTTCTTC. It specifies CASSLGGSSYNEQFF.

This clone has more than one count but fewer than ten. The genes are TRBV28 and TRBJ2-5; 13 bases map to TRBD2. This CDR3 has 16 residues. The germline gives CDR1 MDHEN, CDR2 SYDVKM. The V and J ends lost 1 base and 4 bases, in that order; junction bases with no gene match: 3. CDR3 nucleotides: TGTGCCAGCAGTTTATCGACTAGCGGGAGGCGAGAGACCCAGTACTTC. Its translation is CASSLSTSGRRETQYF.

The genes are TRBV6-1 and TRBJ2-1, with D possibly matching TRBD2 (6 bases). CDR3 length: 16 residues. With 4 bases removed from V and 1 base from J, the gap between germline ends came to 14 bases. CDR1 MNHNS and CDR2 SASEGT come from the germline V gene. Here the CDR3 reads CASSASGGTSYNEQFF. As DNA, the CDR3 is TGTGCCAGCAGTGCCTCCGGAGGGACTTCCTACAATGAGCAGTTCTTC.

The V and J genes are TRBV6-2 or TRBV6-3 and TRBJ1-2, with 8 bases identical to TRBD1. This CDR3 has 14 amino acids. Germline CDR1 MNHEY, CDR2 SVGEGT. The V gene end was trimmed by 5 bases and the J gene end by 4 bases; junction bases not matched to a gene: 6. The CDR3 nucleotides read TGTGCCAGCAGTACCGGGACAGGTTTCTATGGCTACACCTTC. It is translated as CASSTGTGFYGYTF.

The chain couples TRBV19 to TRBJ1-2; 9 positions agree with TRBD1. Germline CDR1 is LNHDA and CDR2 is SQIVND (reference sequence). The V gene end was trimmed by 9 bases and the J gene end by 4 bases; junction bases not matched to a gene: 6. The CDR3 extends over 13 amino acids. The CDR3 region has the DNA TGTGCCAGCAGGGACAGGGAAAGCTATGGCTACACCTTC. Translated: CASRDRESYGYTF.

V is TRBV12-3 or TRBV12-4 and J is TRBJ1-2, with 9 bases fitting TRBD1. Trimming removed 6 bases from V and 6 bases from J; junction bases left unmatched: 5. CDR3 length equals 13 residues. The CDR3 loop is CASRPTGGDGYTF. For the CDR3, the DNA is TGTGCCAGCAGGCCAACAGGGGGCGATGGCTACACCTTC.

This clone has more than one count but fewer than ten. The chain employs TRBV12-3 or TRBV12-4 and TRBJ1-6; D unclear. This CDR3 comprises 13 residues. Trimming removed 5 bases at V and 4 bases at J, with 6 bases between. CDR3 protein: CASSTVYNSPLHF. Here the CDR3 DNA reads TGTGCCAGCAGTACGGTGTATAATTCACCCCTCCACTTT.

CDR3 coding DNA: TGCGCCAGCACCGGGACAGGGCCGTACGAGCAGTACTTC. It yields the protein CASTGTGPYEQYF. The chain recombines TRBV5-1 with TRBJ2-7; TRBD1 aligns across 9 bases. The V segment lost 6 bases and the J segment 4 bases; nucleotides outside the gene matches: 5. The germline gives CDR1 SGHRS, CDR2 YFSETQ. CDR3 length: 13 amino acids.

The chain employs TRBV19 and TRBJ1-1; D might be TRBD1 (6 bases). The CDR3 has 16 amino acids. V lost 1 base and J 1 base, leaving 13 bases between the germline ends. Germline V gene sequence: CDR1 LNHDA, CDR2 SQIVND (reference sequence). For the CDR3, the DNA is TGTGCCAGTAGTATAGCGGGCGCAGGGGCGAACACTGAAGCTTTCTTT. Residues: CASSIAGAGANTEAFF.

V and J are TRBV9 and TRBJ1-3, with TRBD1 matching over 7 bases. CDR1 SGDLS and CDR2 YYNGEE come from the germline V gene. J lost 2 bases, V lost 0 bases, and 5 bases had no gene match. This CDR3 is 16 amino acids long. Here the CDR3 DNA reads TGTGCCAGCAGCGTAGAACCACAGGGGACTGGAAACACCATATATTTT. This translates into CASSVEPQGTGNTIYF.

This clone was seen once. Other DNA sequences in the sample encode the same CDR3. CDR3 in DNA: TGTGCCAGTAGTATAGGTCGCGGCCAAGAGACCCAGTACTTC. Its translation is CASSIGRGQETQYF. The J gene is TRBJ2-5, the V gene TRBV19; D is unresolved. The germline V and J ends were trimmed by 1 base and 1 base, with 7 bases remaining between them. Germline loops: CDR1 LNHDA, CDR2 SQIVND (reference sequence). This CDR3 has 14 amino acids.

J is TRBJ1-2 and V is TRBV28; 7 nucleotides line up with TRBD1. This CDR3 has 15 amino acids. Germline lookup yields CDR1 MDHEN and CDR2 SYDVKM. With V trimmed by 4 bases and J by 1 base, 6 bases remained unmatched. This CDR3 reads CASSYLDRINYGYTF. In DNA, the CDR3 is TGTGCCAGCAGTTATTTGGACAGGATTAACTATGGCTACACCTTC.

The rearrangement links TRBV7-3 to TRBJ1-1; 8 bases are a match to TRBD1. The CDR3 covers 13 residues. Per germline, CDR1 SGHTA and CDR2 FQGTGA. The ends lost 4 bases at V and 4 bases at J; junction bases unmatched: 2. The CDR3 protein is CASSSQGGTEAFF. The CDR3, as DNA: TGTGCCAGCAGCTCACAGGGGGGCACTGAAGCTTTCTTT.